The sequence of this T cell receptor beta chain was determined in a study of blood T cell repertoires in COVID-19. Study context: Donors in the United States, Italy and Spain gave samples during acute or convalescent COVID-19. From T cells, B-cell-depleted T cells, or PBMCs came the material, which was cDNA or gDNA.

As for this clone: Other DNA sequences within the sample encode an identical CDR3.

The trim removed 8 bases at V and 4 bases at J, leaving 4 bases unmatched. Germline CDR1 reads ENHRY; CDR2 reads SYGVKD. The CDR3 sequence is 13 residues long. Per the authors' pipeline: Amplification of reference gene primers was used by the study to estimate nucleated cell counts. Here immunoSEQ multiplex PCR was the method, and the copy in TCRdb shows in-frame clones only, minus some. V, J and clone size reflect that table, while D and trimming were determined from the DNA. The sample shows 200,000 to 300,000 clones, about 85% of them seen only once. This sequence joins TRBV10-3 and TRBJ1-5, with TRBD1 matching 8 bases. The clonotype was recovered from an older woman with active or convalescent COVID-19. Sequencing was carried out using peripheral blood. The CDR3 sequence is CAIGQGGNQPQHF. CDR3 DNA: TGTGCCATCGGACAGGGAGGGAATCAGCCCCAGCATTTT.